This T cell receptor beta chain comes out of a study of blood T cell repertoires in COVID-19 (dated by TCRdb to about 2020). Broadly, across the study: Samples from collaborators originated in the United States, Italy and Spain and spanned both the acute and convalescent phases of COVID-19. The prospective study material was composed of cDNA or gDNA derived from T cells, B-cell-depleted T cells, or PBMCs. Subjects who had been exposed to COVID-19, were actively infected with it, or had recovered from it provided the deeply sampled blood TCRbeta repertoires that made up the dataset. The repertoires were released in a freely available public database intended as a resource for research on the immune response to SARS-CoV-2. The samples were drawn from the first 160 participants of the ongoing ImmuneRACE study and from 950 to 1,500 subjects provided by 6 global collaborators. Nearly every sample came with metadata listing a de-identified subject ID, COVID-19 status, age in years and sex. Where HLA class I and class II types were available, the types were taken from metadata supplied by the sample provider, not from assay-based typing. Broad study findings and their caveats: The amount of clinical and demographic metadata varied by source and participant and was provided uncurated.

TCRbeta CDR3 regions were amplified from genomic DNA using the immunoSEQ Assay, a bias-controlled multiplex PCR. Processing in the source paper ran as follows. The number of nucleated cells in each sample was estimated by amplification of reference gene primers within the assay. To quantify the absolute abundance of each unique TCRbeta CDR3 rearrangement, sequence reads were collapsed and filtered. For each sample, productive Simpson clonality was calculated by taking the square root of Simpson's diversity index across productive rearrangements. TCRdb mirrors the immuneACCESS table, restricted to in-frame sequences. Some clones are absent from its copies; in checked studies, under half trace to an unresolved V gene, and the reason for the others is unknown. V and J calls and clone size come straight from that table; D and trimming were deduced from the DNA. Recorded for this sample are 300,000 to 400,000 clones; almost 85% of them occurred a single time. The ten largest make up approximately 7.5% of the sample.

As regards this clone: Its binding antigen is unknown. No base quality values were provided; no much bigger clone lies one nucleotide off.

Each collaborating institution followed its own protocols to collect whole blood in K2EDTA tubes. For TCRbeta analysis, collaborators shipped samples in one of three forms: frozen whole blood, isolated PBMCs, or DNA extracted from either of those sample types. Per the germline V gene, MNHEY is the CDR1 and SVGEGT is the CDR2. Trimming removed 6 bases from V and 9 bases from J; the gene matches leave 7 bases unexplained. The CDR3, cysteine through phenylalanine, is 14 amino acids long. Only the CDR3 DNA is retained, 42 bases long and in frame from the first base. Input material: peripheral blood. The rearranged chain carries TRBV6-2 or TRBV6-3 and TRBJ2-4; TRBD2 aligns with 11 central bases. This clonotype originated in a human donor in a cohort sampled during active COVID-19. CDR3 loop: CASSDSGGAGIQYF. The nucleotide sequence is TGTGCCAGCAGCGATAGCGGGGGGGCCGGCATTCAGTACTTC.